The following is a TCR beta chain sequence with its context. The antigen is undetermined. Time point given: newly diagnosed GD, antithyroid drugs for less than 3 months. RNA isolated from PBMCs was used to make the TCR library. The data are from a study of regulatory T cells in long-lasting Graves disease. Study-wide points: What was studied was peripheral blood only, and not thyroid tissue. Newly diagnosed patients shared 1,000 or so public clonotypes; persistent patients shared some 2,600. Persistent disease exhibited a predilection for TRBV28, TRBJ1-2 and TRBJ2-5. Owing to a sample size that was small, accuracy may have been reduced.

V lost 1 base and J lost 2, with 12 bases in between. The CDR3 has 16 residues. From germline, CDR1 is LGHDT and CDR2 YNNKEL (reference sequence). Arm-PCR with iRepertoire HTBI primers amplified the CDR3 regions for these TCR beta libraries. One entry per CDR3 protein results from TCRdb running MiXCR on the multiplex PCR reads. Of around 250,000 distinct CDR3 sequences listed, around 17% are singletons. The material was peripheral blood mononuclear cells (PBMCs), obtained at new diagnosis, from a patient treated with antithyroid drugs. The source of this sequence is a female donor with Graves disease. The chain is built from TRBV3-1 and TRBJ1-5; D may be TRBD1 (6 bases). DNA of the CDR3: TGTGCCAGCAGCCAAGCCGAGACAGGTGGCAATCAGCCCCAGCATTTT. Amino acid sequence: CASSQAETGGNQPQHF.